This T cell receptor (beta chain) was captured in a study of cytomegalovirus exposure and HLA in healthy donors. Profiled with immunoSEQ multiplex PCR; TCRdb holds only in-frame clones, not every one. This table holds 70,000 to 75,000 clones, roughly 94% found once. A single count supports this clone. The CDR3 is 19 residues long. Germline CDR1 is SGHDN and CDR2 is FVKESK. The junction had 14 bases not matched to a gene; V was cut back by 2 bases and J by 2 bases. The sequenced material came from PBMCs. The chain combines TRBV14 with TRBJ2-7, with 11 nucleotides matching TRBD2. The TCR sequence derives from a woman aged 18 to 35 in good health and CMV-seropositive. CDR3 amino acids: CASSQIGMGLAVNAYEQYF. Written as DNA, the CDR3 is TGTGCCAGCAGCCAAATAGGAATGGGACTAGCGGTTAATGCCTACGAGCAGTACTTC.